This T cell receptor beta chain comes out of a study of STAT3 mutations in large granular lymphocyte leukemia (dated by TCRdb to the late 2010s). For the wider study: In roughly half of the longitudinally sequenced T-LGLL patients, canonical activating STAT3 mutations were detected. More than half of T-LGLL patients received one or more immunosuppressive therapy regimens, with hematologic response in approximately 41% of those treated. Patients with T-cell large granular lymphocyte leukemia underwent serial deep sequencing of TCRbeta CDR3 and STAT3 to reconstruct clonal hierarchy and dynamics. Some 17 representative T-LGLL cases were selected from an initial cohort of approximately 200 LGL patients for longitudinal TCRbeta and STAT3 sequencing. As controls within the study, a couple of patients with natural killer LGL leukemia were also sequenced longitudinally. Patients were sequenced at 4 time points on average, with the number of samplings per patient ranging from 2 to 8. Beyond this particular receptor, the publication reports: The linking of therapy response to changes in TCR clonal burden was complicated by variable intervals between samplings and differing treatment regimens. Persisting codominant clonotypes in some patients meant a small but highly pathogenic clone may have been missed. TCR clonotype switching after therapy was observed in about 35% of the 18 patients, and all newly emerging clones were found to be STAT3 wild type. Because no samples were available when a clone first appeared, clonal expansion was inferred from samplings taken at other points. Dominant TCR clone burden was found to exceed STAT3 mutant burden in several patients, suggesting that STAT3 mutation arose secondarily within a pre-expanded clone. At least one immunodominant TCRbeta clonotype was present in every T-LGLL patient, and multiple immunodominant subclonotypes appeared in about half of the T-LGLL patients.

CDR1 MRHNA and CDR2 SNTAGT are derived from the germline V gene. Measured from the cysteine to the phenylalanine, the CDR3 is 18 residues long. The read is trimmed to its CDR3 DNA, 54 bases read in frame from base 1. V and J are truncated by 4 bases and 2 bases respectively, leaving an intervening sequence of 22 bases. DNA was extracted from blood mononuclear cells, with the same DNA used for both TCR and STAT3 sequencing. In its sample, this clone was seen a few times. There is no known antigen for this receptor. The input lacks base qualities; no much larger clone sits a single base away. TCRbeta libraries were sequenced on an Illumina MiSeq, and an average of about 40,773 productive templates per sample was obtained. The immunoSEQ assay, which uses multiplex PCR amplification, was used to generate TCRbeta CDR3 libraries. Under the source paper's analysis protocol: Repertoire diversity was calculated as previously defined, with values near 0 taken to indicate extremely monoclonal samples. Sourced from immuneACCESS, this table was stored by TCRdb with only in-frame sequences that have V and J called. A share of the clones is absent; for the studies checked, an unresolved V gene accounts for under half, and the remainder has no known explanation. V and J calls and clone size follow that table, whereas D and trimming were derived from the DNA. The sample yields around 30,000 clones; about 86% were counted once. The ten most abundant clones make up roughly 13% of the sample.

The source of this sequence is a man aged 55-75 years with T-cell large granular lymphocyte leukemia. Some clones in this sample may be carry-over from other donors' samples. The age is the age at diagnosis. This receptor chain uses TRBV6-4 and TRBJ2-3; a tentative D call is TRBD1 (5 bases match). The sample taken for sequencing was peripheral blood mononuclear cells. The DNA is TGTGCCAGCAGTGTAGGTCAGGGCCTCGTTGGTTCCACAGATACGCAGTATTTT. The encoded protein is CASSVGQGLVGSTDTQYF.